Detailed here is one TCR beta chain. Its specificity is unknown. This specimen comes from a study of T cell repertoires in cytomegalovirus infection. Study details: The authors relied on CMV epitopes, both recently identified HLA-C-restricted and well-studied HLA-B-restricted. Public TCR beta signatures provided an indication of both CMV infection and a matching HLA type.

Germline CDR1 is MNHNY and CDR2 is SVGAGI (reference sequence). The CDR3 consists of 17 residues. Losses at the gene ends were 7 bases for V and 4 bases for J; bases not matched to a gene: 11. Study-wide points: Within the response measured ex vivo, HLA-C-restricted CMV-specific TCR beta clonotypes were dominant. Totalled public TCR beta family frequency picked out people who carried CMV plus the relevant HLA.

TCRdb processed the reads anew with MiXCR; each CDR3 protein has one entry. The sample has approximately 1,000,000 distinct CDR3 sequences, roughly 30% seen once. The V call is TRBV6-6, the J call TRBJ2-5; TRBD2 agrees at 14 bases. The TCR originated in a human donor in good health (CMV status not recorded). Some clones in this sample may be carry-over from other donors' samples. The sample was cultured CD8+ T cells from PBMCs, taken from culture after CMV antigen stimulation. CDR3 loop: CASTSGTSGGRGETQYF. The CDR3 DNA follows: TGTGCCAGCACCTCCGGGACTAGCGGGGGACGGGGAGAGACCCAGTACTTC.